This TCR beta chain is from a study of blood T cell repertoires in COVID-19. This CDR3 has 14 residues. Germline CDR1 reads ENHRY; CDR2 reads SYGVKD. The V gene end was trimmed by 6 bases and the J gene end by 4 bases; junction bases not matched to a gene: 4. The protocol was immunoSEQ multiplex PCR, while the TCRdb copy is restricted to in-frame clones and leaves out a portion. The sample contains 150,000 to 200,000 clones, roughly 87% of which appear only once. Which cohort a participant joined came from the clinical history participants gave. This clonotype was obtained from a man aged 50-60 years who had recovered from COVID-19. The chain links TRBV10-3 to TRBJ1-2, with 11 bases that match TRBD1. Sequenced material: PBMCs or T cells enriched from blood (not recorded which). This CDR3 reads CAIRDRGLGYGYTF. The DNA of the CDR3 is TGTGCCATCAGGGACAGGGGGCTCGGCTATGGCTACACCTTC.